This T cell receptor (beta chain) was identified during a study of T cell responses to AZD1222 COVID-19 vaccine. Background on the study: Pooling was applied to second doses at about 4 or about 12 weeks.

Libraries were prepared by immunoSEQ multiplex PCR; TCRdb keeps only in-frame clonotypes and omits some of them. The sample holds 150,000 to 200,000 clones, 94% seen once. This clone was found once. The CDR3 runs to 12 residues. Deletions cut 9 bases from V and 2 bases from J, with 10 bases between. Germline V gene data show CDR1 as MGHDK and CDR2 as SYGVNS. This specimen was peripheral blood, taken on day 0 of AZD1222 vaccination. The rearrangement uses TRBV25-1 and TRBJ1-2, with D unresolved. The clonotype was recovered from an adult in good health. CDR3 region: CASLSGNYGYTF. The CDR3 region has the DNA TGTGCCAGTCTTTCTGGAAACTATGGCTACACCTTC.